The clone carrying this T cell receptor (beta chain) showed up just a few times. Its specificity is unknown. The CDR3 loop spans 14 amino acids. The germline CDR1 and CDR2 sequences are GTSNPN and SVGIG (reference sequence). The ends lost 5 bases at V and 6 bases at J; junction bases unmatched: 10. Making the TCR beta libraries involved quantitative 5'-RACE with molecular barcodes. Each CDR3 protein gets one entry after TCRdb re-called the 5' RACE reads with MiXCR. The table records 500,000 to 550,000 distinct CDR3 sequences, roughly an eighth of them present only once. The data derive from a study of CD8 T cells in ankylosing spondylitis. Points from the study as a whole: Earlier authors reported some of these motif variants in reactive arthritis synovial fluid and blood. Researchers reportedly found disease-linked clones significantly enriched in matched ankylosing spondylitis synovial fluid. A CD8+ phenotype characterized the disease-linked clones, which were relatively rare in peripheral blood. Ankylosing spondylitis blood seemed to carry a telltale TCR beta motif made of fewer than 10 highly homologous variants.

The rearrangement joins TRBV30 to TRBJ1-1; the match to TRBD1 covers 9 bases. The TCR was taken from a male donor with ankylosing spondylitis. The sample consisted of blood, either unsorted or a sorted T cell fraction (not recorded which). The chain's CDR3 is CAWCPGQGTAEAFF. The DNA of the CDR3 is TGTGCCTGGTGTCCGGGACAGGGTACCGCTGAAGCTTTCTTT.